The sequence of this TCR beta chain was determined in a study of identical twins. This clonotype was observed at least ten times. What it binds is unknown. Each CDR3 protein is one row after TCRdb ran MiXCR on the 5' RACE reads. This repertoire shows roughly 200,000 distinct CDR3 sequences, less than 8% found once; its top ten account for about 1.9%. Broader study findings: In zero-insertion analyses, partial confounding could arise from invariant MAIT and iNKT cells.

These data are also associated with another study on yellow fever vaccine responses in identical twins.

This receptor was taken from a woman aged 18-29 years in good health. Sequenced material: memory (CD45RO+) T cells sorted from blood.

This CDR3 is CSATRDTPYEQYF. As DNA, the CDR3 is TGCAGTGCAACCCGGGACACCCCCTACGAGCAGTACTTC. The chain couples TRBV20-1 to TRBJ2-7, with a tentative D call TRBD1 (6 bases). The CDR3 sequence is 13 residues long. In germline, CDR1 is DFQATT, CDR2 SNEGSKA (reference sequence). V gave up 6 bases and J gave up 2 bases, with 14 bases separating them.